A single sample gave rise to the 30 T cell receptor beta chains below, sequenced in a study of shared clonotypes between healthy human individuals. Some clones are missing from TCRdb's copy, which holds only in-frame ones; the method was immunoSEQ multiplex PCR. The repertoire consists of fewer than 3 million clones, with around 93% occurring once and the leading ten covering 0.3% to 0.4%. Sequencing was carried out using naive CD4+ T cells from PBMCs. Documented subset: CD45RA+ positively selected. These receptors came from a young man in good health. Some clones in this sample may be carry-over from other donors' samples.

V is TRBV5-4 and J is TRBJ2-2; a possible D gene is TRBD2 (5 bases). This CDR3 contains 15 residues. Trimming removed 0 bases from V and 3 bases from J, with 9 bases in between. CDR1 SGHNT and CDR2 YYREEE come from the germline V gene (reference sequence). CDR3 residues: CASSLGAGYTGELFF. CDR3 DNA sequence: TGTGCCAGCAGCTTGGGGGCGGGTTACACCGGGGAGCTGTTTTTT. Together with reference TRBV5-4 and TRBJ2-2, the CDR3 gives the full variable domain: ETGVTQSPTHLIKTRGQQVTLRCSSQSGHNTVSWYQQALGQGPQFIFQYYREEENGRGNFPPRFSGLQFPNYSSELNVNALELDDSALYLCASSLGAGYTGELFFGEGSRLTVL.

The chain links TRBV5-1 to TRBJ2-5, with D possibly being TRBD1 or TRBD2 (5 bases each). The CDR3 is 13 residues long. Per germline, CDR1 SGHRS and CDR2 YFSETQ. V shed 3 bases and J shed 7 bases, with 13 bases lying between them. The CDR3 sequence is CASSWDRAGTQYF. As DNA, the CDR3 is TGCGCCAGCAGCTGGGACCGAGCAGGGACCCAGTACTTC.

The CDR3 nucleotides read TGTGCCAGCACACAAAGGGGGGGCCTGGACTATGGCTACACCTTC. Protein: CASTQRGGLDYGYTF. The gene calls are TRBV5-4 and TRBJ1-2; D perhaps matches TRBD1 (6 bases). The CDR3 sequence is 15 residues long. V lost 6 bases, J lost 3 bases, and 18 bases lay in between. CDR1 SGHNT and CDR2 YYREEE come from the germline V gene (reference sequence).

The chain carries TRBV28 and TRBJ2-3; 10 bases fit TRBD1. Trimming took 5 bases from V and 5 from J; bases not matched to a gene: 10. This CDR3 is built from 16 residues. The V gene's germline CDR1 is MDHEN and CDR2 SYDVKM. The CDR3 DNA reads TGTGCCAGCAGTACACCCGGGACAGGGGCGAAAGATACGCAGTATTTT. It translates to CASSTPGTGAKDTQYF.

The rearrangement uses TRBV5-4 and TRBJ1-1; D is unresolved. The CDR3 is 13 residues long. Germline CDR1 reads SGHNT; CDR2 reads YYREEE (reference sequence). With 4 bases removed from V and 0 bases from J, the gap between germline ends came to 7 bases. CDR3 sequence reads: CASSAYMNTEAFF. The CDR3 region has the DNA TGTGCCAGCAGCGCTTATATGAACACTGAAGCTTTCTTT.

V usage is TRBV29-1 and J usage is TRBJ2-1; 7 nucleotides align to TRBD2. V shed 6 bases, J shed 0 bases, and the junction held 5 bases outside the gene matches. In germline, CDR1 is SQVTM, CDR2 ANQGSEA. There are 14 residues in the CDR3. CDR3 sequence: CSVVAGLSYNEQFF. CDR3 nucleotide sequence: TGCAGCGTCGTAGCGGGTCTCTCCTACAATGAGCAGTTCTTC.

The chain recombines TRBV19 with TRBJ2-7; a weak D match, TRBD1 (6 bases). V lost 7 bases, J lost 1 base, and 14 bases lay in between. Germline V lookup: CDR1 LNHDA, CDR2 SQIVND (reference sequence). The CDR3 length is 14 residues. The CDR3 nucleotides read TGTGCCAGTACCAATGGGGACAAATCCTACGAGCAGTACTTC. Protein: CASTNGDKSYEQYF.

V usage is TRBV7-2 and J usage is TRBJ2-7, with TRBD2 identical over 8 bases. Germline V gene data show CDR1 as SGHTA and CDR2 as FQGNSA. The CDR3 runs 15 residues. V lost 4 bases, J lost 7 bases, and 12 bases stayed unmatched. In DNA, the CDR3 is TGTGCCAGCAGCTCCTCCGGGACTAGTACTCTGGAGCAGTACTTC. Encoded protein: CASSSSGTSTLEQYF.

This chain uses TRBV6-6 with TRBJ2-4; D may be TRBD1 (6 bases). V shed 10 bases and J shed 4 bases, with 14 bases lying between them. The V gene's germline CDR1 is MNHNY and CDR2 SVGAGI (reference sequence). The CDR3 covers 13 residues. The CDR3 sequence: CATQDSRKNIQYF. CDR3 coding DNA: TGTGCCACGCAGGACAGCAGAAAAAACATTCAGTACTTC.

V usage is TRBV4-2 and J usage is TRBJ1-5; 9 bases agree with TRBD1. The CDR3 is 18 residues long. After removal of 1 base from V and 0 bases from J, the junction contained 7 bases not matched to a gene. CDR1 LGHNA and CDR2 YNFKEQ come from the germline V gene. In DNA form, the CDR3 reads TGTGCCAGCAGCCAAGGACCCGGGACAGGGTATAGCAATCAGCCCCAGCATTTT. Its translation: CASSQGPGTGYSNQPQHF.

Details on this clone: The same CDR3 also results from other DNA sequences found in this sample. This chain joins TRBV5-1 and TRBJ2-7; TRBD1 might be the D (6 bases). This CDR3 contains 13 residues. V dropped 0 bases and J dropped 6 bases, with 10 bases sitting between them. CDR1 SGHRS and CDR2 YFSETQ come from the germline V gene. The CDR3: CASSLAQGSEQYF. The CDR3 bases are TGCGCCAGCAGCTTGGCCCAGGGGTCCGAGCAGTACTTC.

CDR3: CASSYSGTDLSGKQFF. In DNA form, the CDR3 reads TGTGCCAGCAGTTATTCGGGAACCGACCTTAGCGGGAAGCAGTTCTTC. The chain recombines TRBV27 with TRBJ2-1; TRBD2 aligns across 8 bases. The CDR3 has 16 residues. V trimming: 4 bases; J trimming: 11 bases; junction bases outside the gene matches: 16. Germline assignment: CDR1 MNHEY and CDR2 SMNVEV (reference sequence).

This chain connects TRBV15 to TRBJ1-1; a weak D match, TRBD1 (5 bases). This CDR3 region has 15 residues. CDR1 is LNHNV, CDR2 YYDKDF, per germline (reference sequence). Trimming left V 0 bases short and J 5 bases short, with 13 bases between. CDR3 in DNA: TGTGCCACCAGCAGAGACAGGGTAACTGGAACTGAAGCTTTCTTT. It specifies CATSRDRVTGTEAFF.

The chain couples TRBV5-1 to TRBJ1-1; TRBD1 matches 9 bases. The CDR3 is 16 amino acids. In germline, CDR1 is SGHRS, CDR2 YFSETQ. Losses at the gene ends were 4 bases for V and 2 bases for J; bases not matched to a gene: 9. The CDR3 sequence is CASSTGGTGINTEAFF. CDR3 coding DNA: TGCGCCAGCAGCACTGGGGGGACAGGGATAAACACTGAAGCTTTCTTT.

CDR3: CASSPATRGEQFF. CDR3 coding DNA: TGTGCCAGCAGCCCGGCGACTAGAGGTGAGCAGTTCTTC. V and J are TRBV11-1 and TRBJ2-1, with D tentatively TRBD2 (6 bases). Germline lookup yields CDR1 SGHAT and CDR2 FQDESV (reference sequence). The V end was cut by 5 bases, the J end by 9 bases, with 14 bases between. The length of the CDR3 is 13 residues.

The chain couples TRBV5-1 to TRBJ1-5; D is uncertain. The ends were cut back, 4 bases at V and 3 bases at J, with 14 bases in the middle. The CDR3 is 15 amino acids. CDR1 and CDR2 from the germline V gene are SGHRS and YFSETQ. Here the CDR3 reads CASSRGDSNNQPQHF. CDR3 in DNA: TGCGCCAGCAGCCGCGGTGACTCGAACAATCAGCCCCAGCATTTT.

The chain couples TRBV4-1 to TRBJ2-1; 7 positions agree with TRBD2. Looked up from germline, CDR1 is MGHRA and CDR2 is YSYEKL. This CDR3 is built from 17 residues. J was trimmed by 1 base and V by 4 bases; bases with no gene match: 10. Written as DNA, the CDR3 is TGCGCCAGCAGCCCCCTCGGGTGGCGGGAGTCCTACAATGAGCAGTTCTTC. This codes for CASSPLGWRESYNEQFF.

The chain employs TRBV5-8 and TRBJ1-5; perhaps TRBD1 as D (5 bases). The germline V gene encodes CDR1 SGHTS and CDR2 YDEGEE. The V and J ends lost 8 bases and 1 base respectively, with 16 bases between them. The CDR3 runs to 15 residues. CDR3 sequence (DNA): TGTGCCAGTGCTCCAGGGCACGAAAGCAATCAGCCCCAGCATTTT. Translated: CASAPGHESNQPQHF.

The chain is built from TRBV2 and TRBJ2-1; no reliable D call. From germline, CDR1 is SNHLY and CDR2 FYNNEI. Trimming left V 1 base short and J 6 bases short, with 16 bases between. The CDR3 sequence is 16 residues long. CDR3 protein: CASSEVGPTKRNEQFF. The CDR3 DNA reads TGTGCCAGCAGTGAAGTGGGCCCAACGAAACGCAATGAGCAGTTCTTC.

V usage is TRBV7-8 and J usage is TRBJ2-1; D is unclear. The CDR3 spans 15 residues. Deletions cut 5 bases from V and 4 bases from J, with 15 bases between. The germline V gene encodes CDR1 SGHVS and CDR2 FQNEAQ. In DNA, the CDR3 is TGTGCCAGCAGCCCCCAAAGGACCCATTACAATGAGCAGTTCTTC. Translating gives CASSPQRTHYNEQFF.

Comment on this clone: The same CDR3 also results from other DNA sequences found in this sample. The chain joins TRBV9 to TRBJ2-1; a weak D match, TRBD2 (5 bases). The CDR3 covers 13 residues. Looked up from germline, CDR1 is SGDLS and CDR2 is YYNGEE. Trimming took 0 bases from V and 5 from J, leaving 6 bases between them. CDR3 in DNA: TGTGCCAGCAGCGTAGGGGAGCACAATGAGCAGTTCTTC. It yields the protein CASSVGEHNEQFF.

This clone was seen a single time. Other DNA sequences in the sample encode the same CDR3. V usage is TRBV9 and J usage is TRBJ2-1; no definite D call. Trimming left V 5 bases short and J 4 bases short, with 4 bases between. Germline V lookup: CDR1 SGDLS, CDR2 YYNGEE. The length of the CDR3 is 11 residues. As DNA, the CDR3 is TGTGCCAGCAGTACTTACAATGAGCAGTTCTTC. It specifies CASSTYNEQFF.

The chain has TRBV5-1 and TRBJ2-7; 8 positions agree with TRBD1. Germline CDR1 SGHRS, CDR2 YFSETQ. Germline trimming cut 4 bases from V and 3 bases from J; bases unmatched to any gene: 6. The CDR3 contains 14 residues. The CDR3 sequence is CASSRDRRYYEQYF. The DNA of the CDR3 is TGCGCCAGCAGCCGGGACAGGAGATACTACGAGCAGTACTTC.

This clone appeared a single time. The rearrangement joins TRBV27 to TRBJ2-3; D remains unclear. Looked up from germline, CDR1 is MNHEY and CDR2 is SMNVEV (reference sequence). V was pared by 5 bases and J by 1 base, with 4 bases between. The CDR3 has 12 residues. CDR3 nucleotides: TGTGCCAGCAGTATCGGCACAGATACGCAGTATTTT. Translating gives CASSIGTDTQYF.

The V and J genes are TRBV6-5 and TRBJ1-2; D is unclear. Germline V lookup: CDR1 MNHEY, CDR2 SVGAGI. V dropped 4 bases and J dropped 0 bases, with 6 bases sitting between them. This CDR3 has 13 residues. For the CDR3, the DNA is TGTGCCAGCAGTTCCTTCCCTAACTATGGCTACACCTTC. This encodes CASSSFPNYGYTF.

The gene calls are TRBV2 and TRBJ2-3; TRBD2 might be the D (6 bases). The CDR3 is made up of 14 amino acids. Trimming removed 5 bases at V and 1 base at J, with 10 bases between. The germline V gene encodes CDR1 SNHLY and CDR2 FYNNEI. CDR3 protein: CASSFQRGTDTQYF. For the CDR3, the DNA is TGTGCCAGCAGTTTCCAGCGGGGCACAGATACGCAGTATTTT.

This clone was seen only once. This sequence joins TRBV28 and TRBJ1-5; D ambiguous. Germline V lookup: CDR1 MDHEN, CDR2 SYDVKM. V lost 5 bases to trimming and J lost 1 base, with 9 bases between them. CDR3 length: 14 amino acids. CDR3 nucleotide sequence: TGTGCCAGCAGTCTAGCTTCGAGCAATCAGCCCCAGCATTTT. As protein: CASSLASSNQPQHF. Full variable domain (outside the CDR3, taken from reference TRBV28 and TRBJ1-5): DVKVTQSSRYLVKRTGEKVFLECVQDMDHENMFWYRQDPGLGLRLIYFSYDVKMKEKGDIPEGYSVSREKKERFSLILESASTNQTSMYLCASSLASSNQPQHFGDGTRLSIL.

The table lists this clone with a count of one. The J gene is TRBJ2-1, the V gene TRBV7-2; 9 nucleotides agree with TRBD2. V shed 4 bases, J shed 7 bases, and the junction held 14 bases outside the gene matches. The CDR3 sequence is 17 residues long. In germline, CDR1 is SGHTA, CDR2 FQGNSA. CDR3 residues: CASSSFSWAGGGNEQFF. In DNA form, the CDR3 reads TGTGCCAGCAGCTCCTTCTCTTGGGCGGGAGGGGGTAATGAGCAGTTCTTC.

The chain has TRBV9 and TRBJ2-1, with TRBD2 identical over 7 bases. The length of the CDR3 is 13 residues. V shed 3 bases and J 9 bases; nucleotides not matched to a gene: 6. Per germline, CDR1 SGDLS and CDR2 YYNGEE. CDR3 nucleotide sequence: TGTGCCAGCAGCGATGGACTAGAGCGTGAGCAGTTCTTC. It encodes CASSDGLEREQFF.

The chain joins TRBV30 to TRBJ2-5; possible D gene TRBD2, 5 bases. The J call is in doubt because the DNA end fits TRBJ2-7 better. CDR3 length equals 11 residues. CDR1 GTSNPN and CDR2 SVGIG come from the germline V gene (reference sequence). The CDR3 loop is CAWSQRYEQYF. The CDR3 bases are TGTGCCTGGAGCCAGCGGTACGAGCAGTACTTC.